The entry below gives a single TCR beta chain sequence along with its context. This CDR3 has 12 amino acids. Germline CDR1 MDHEN, CDR2 SYDVKM. V dropped 3 bases and J dropped 8; count of bases not matched to a gene: 3. The data were obtained in a study of beta chain features in type 1 diabetes. All of the isolated RNA was reverse transcribed, so expressed TCRB transcripts were sequenced. Libraries were prepared by immunoSEQ multiplex PCR; TCRdb keeps only in-frame clonotypes and omits some of them. The sample yields under 400,000 clones, around 12% seen once. Sequencing used naive CD4+ T cells from blood. The V call is TRBV28, the J call TRBJ1-2, with TRBD1 matching over 7 bases. This sequence was found in a man between 18 and 29 years old in good health. CDR3 nucleotides: TGTGCCAGCAGTTTGGACAGGCTCGGCTACACCTTC. It codes for CASSLDRLGYTF.